This entry describes one T cell receptor beta chain. Its antigen is not identified. These data originate in a study of CD8 T cells in ankylosing spondylitis. TCRdb passed the 5' RACE reads through MiXCR, listing each CDR3 protein once. This table has 150,000 to 200,000 distinct CDR3 sequences, roughly a third appearing once. Findings of the study overall: Within peripheral blood, clones linked to disease were CD8+ and relatively rare. Among TCR beta sequences, a motif of eight highly homologous variants appeared characteristic of ankylosing spondylitis blood.

Germline V gives CDR1 MDHEN, CDR2 SYDVKM. The CDR3 covers 16 residues. Deletions cut 5 bases from V and 7 bases from J, with 20 bases between. This receptor was obtained from a male donor with ankylosing spondylitis. Input material: synovial fluid, either unsorted or a sorted T cell fraction (not recorded which). The chain is built from TRBV28 and TRBJ1-4, with D unresolved. CDR3 nucleotide sequence: TGTGCCAGCAGTCCCCCACTCCTATCGTGGGGTGAAAAACTGTTTTTT. Residues: CASSPPLLSWGEKLFF.